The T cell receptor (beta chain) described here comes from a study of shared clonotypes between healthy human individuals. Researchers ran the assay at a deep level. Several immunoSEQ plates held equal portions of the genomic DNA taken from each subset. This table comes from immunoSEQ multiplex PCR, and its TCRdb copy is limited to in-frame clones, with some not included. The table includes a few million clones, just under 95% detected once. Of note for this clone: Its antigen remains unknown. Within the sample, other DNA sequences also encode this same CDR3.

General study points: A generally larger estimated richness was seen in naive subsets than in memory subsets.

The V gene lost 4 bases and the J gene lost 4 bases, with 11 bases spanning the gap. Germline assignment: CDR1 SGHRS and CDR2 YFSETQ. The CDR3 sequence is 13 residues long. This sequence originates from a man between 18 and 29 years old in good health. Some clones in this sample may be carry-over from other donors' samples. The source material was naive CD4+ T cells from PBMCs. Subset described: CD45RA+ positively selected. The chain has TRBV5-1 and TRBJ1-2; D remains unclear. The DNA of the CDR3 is TGCGCCAGCAGCCTGGACGGACTCTATGGCTACACCTTC. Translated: CASSLDGLYGYTF.